The 6 T cell receptor beta chains listed next were all sequenced from one sample in a study of immune heterogeneity within non-small cell lung tumors. Multiplex PCR (32 V and 13 J primers) was used to amplify the TCR beta CDR3. In TCRdb, the multiplex PCR reads were re-called with MiXCR into one record per CDR3 protein. The repertoire holds about 2,900 distinct CDR3 sequences, under 55% seen once, with 50% in the top ten. Template input was genomic DNA from bulk tumor (about 600 ng per sample). Primary tumors were biopsied several times each, far apart, intraoperatively. The patients were newly diagnosed with non-small cell lung cancer, had not been treated, and had curative surgery. Input material: lung tumor tissue. These receptors came from a man aged 60-69 years with non-small cell lung cancer.

This clonotype was counted once. The chain links TRBV20-1 to TRBJ1-2, with 12 bases fitting TRBD1. Per germline, CDR1 DFQATT and CDR2 SNEGSKA (reference sequence). The CDR3 length is 14 residues. The V segment lost 6 bases and the J segment 7 bases; nucleotides outside the gene matches: 9. As DNA, the CDR3 is TGCAGTGCCGGGGGGGGGACAGGGGGCTCTGGCTACACCTTC. Residues: CSAGGGTGGSGYTF.

The rearrangement uses TRBV3-1 and TRBJ1-1; D gene unclear. The germline CDR1 and CDR2 sequences are LGHDT and YNNKEL (reference sequence). V lost 1 base and J lost 4, with 10 bases in between. The CDR3 is 14 residues long. DNA of the CDR3: TGTGCCAGCAGCCAAGGCGCCGGGAGCACTGAAGCTTTCTTT. Protein sequence: CASSQGAGSTEAFF.

By share of the sample, this clonotype is medium-sized. CDR3 protein: CASSDRQGNSPLHF. CDR3 sequence (DNA): TGTGCCAGCAGTGACCGACAGGGGAATTCACCCCTCCACTTT. The V gene is TRBV6-1, the J gene TRBJ1-6; 8 bases map to TRBD1. This CDR3 region has 14 residues. Unmatched junction bases numbered 2, after V lost 3 bases and J lost 7 bases. Germline values: CDR1 MNHNS, CDR2 SASEGT.

The sample holds a few counts of this clonotype. The chain links TRBV19 to TRBJ1-5; D ambiguous. The CDR3 is 14 amino acids. The V end was cut by 1 base, the J end by 3 bases, with 7 bases between. Germline V gives CDR1 LNHDA, CDR2 SQIVND (reference sequence). The CDR3 region is CASSIVGNNQPQHF. CDR3 in DNA: TGTGCCAGTAGTATAGTTGGCAACAATCAGCCCCAGCATTTT.

V is TRBV28 and J is TRBJ1-5; D remains ambiguous. V gave up 4 bases and J gave up 1 base, with 17 bases separating them. CDR1 and CDR2 (germline): MDHEN, SYDVKM. The CDR3 loop spans 17 amino acids. CDR3 residues: CASSSDVFGLSNQPQHF. The CDR3, as DNA: TGTGCCAGCAGTTCCGACGTTTTTGGCTTGAGCAATCAGCCCCAGCATTTT.

By share of the sample, this clonotype is medium-sized. The J gene is TRBJ2-6, the V gene TRBV20-1; 11 positions match TRBD2. The CDR3 sequence is 18 residues long. The trim removed 0 bases at V and 0 bases at J, leaving 4 bases unmatched. Germline CDR1 and CDR2: DFQATT and SNEGSKA (reference sequence). The DNA for the CDR3 is TGCAGTGCTAGAGAGGGACTAGCGGCAAGCTCTGGGGCCAACGTCCTGACTTTC. This sequence encodes CSAREGLAASSGANVLTF.